This section outlines one T cell receptor beta chain sequence together with its context. Its antigen is as yet unknown. TCRdb itself ran the reads through MiXCR, one entry per CDR3 protein. The table lists just over 150,000 distinct CDR3 sequences, 23% of them singletons. The data stem from a study of T cell repertoires in cytomegalovirus infection. For the study at large: CMV infection together with matching HLA type was indicated by public TCR beta signatures.

Germline V gene sequence: CDR1 LNHNV, CDR2 YYDKDF (reference sequence). The V end lost 0 bases, the J end lost 4 bases, and 8 bases lay between the germline ends. The CDR3 has 14 amino acids. Study results and caveats: Cumulative public TCR beta family frequency identified CMV carriers with the relevant HLA. The ex vivo response was dominated by HLA-C-restricted CMV-specific TCR beta clonotypes.

This sequence joins TRBV15 and TRBJ2-3; no reliable D call. The clonotype was recovered from a human donor in good health (CMV status not recorded). Some clones in this sample may be carry-over from other donors' samples. The sequenced sample consisted of PBMCs. The CDR3 spells CATSREDGADTQYF. CDR3 DNA: TGTGCCACCAGCAGAGAGGATGGCGCAGATACGCAGTATTTT.